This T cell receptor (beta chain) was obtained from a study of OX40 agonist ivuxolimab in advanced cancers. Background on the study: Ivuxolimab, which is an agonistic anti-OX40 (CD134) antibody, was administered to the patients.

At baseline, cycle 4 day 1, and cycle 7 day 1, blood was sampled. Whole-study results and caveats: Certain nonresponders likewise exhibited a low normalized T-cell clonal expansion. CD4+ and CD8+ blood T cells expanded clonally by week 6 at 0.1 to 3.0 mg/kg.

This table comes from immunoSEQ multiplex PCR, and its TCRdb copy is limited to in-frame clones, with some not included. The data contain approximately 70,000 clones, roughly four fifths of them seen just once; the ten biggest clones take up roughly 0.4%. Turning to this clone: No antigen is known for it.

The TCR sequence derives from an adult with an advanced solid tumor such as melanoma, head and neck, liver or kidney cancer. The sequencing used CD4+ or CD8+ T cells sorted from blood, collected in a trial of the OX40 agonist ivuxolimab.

CDR3 DNA sequence: TGCGCCAGCAGTGGAGGACTAGCGGCCACAGATACGCAGTATTTT. Translation gives CASSGGLAATDTQYF. V and J are TRBV10-1 and TRBJ2-3; 10 nucleotides match TRBD2. There are 15 residues in the CDR3. J gave up 2 bases and V 4 bases, and 3 bases lay outside the gene matches. Germline assignment: CDR1 WNHNN and CDR2 SYGVQD (reference sequence).